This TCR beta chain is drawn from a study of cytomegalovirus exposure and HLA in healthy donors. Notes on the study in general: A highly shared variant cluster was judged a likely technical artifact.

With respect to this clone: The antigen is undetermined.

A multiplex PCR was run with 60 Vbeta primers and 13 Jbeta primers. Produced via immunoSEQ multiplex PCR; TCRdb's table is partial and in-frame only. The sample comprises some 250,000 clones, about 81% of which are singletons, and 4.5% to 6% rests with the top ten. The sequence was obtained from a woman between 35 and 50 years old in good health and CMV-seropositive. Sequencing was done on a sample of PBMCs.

The CDR3 bases are TGTGCCAGCTCTGAGGCAGGGGGCGCAACCGGGGAGCTGTTTTTT. It encodes CASSEAGGATGELFF. V usage is TRBV18 and J usage is TRBJ2-2, with 8 bases identical to TRBD1. The CDR3 is made up of 15 amino acids. Germline CDR1 and CDR2: KGHSH and LQKENI. The ends lost 6 bases at V and 5 bases at J; junction bases unmatched: 8.